The 12 T cell receptor beta chains given below trace back to one sample, sequenced in a study of lymphopenia after photon versus proton radiotherapy. Produced via immunoSEQ multiplex PCR; TCRdb's table is partial and in-frame only. The sample includes approximately 58,000 clones, around 83% of them seen just once. The sample in question was peripheral blood, obtained from a patient treated with photon-based radiotherapy. All receptors derive from a man aged 45-60 years with gastric cancer.

J is TRBJ2-2 and V is TRBV5-6; 7 nucleotides agree with TRBD1. Trimming removed 3 bases from V and 4 bases from J; junction bases left unmatched: 3. CDR3 length equals 14 residues. Looked up from germline, CDR1 is SGHDT and CDR2 is YYEEEE. CDR3 in DNA: TGTGCCAGCAGCTCGTCAGGGGGCACCGGGGAGCTGTTTTTT. It specifies CASSSSGGTGELFF.

A single count supports this clone. Its ends do not fully match the called genes, so a read error is possible. The chain uses TRBV19 and TRBJ2-3, with unresolved D. The CDR3 extends over 16 amino acids. Looked up from germline, CDR1 is LNHDA and CDR2 is SQIVND (reference sequence). The CDR3 reads CAGSIDGRGGTDTQYF. CDR3 in DNA: TGTGCCGGTAGTATAGACGGACGTGGAGGCACAGATACGCAGTATTTT.

J is TRBJ1-5 and V is TRBV5-5; TRBD1 aligns across 12 bases. The germline CDR1 and CDR2 sequences are SGHKS and YYEKEE (reference sequence). V lost 4 bases to trimming and J lost 6 bases; unmatched junction nucleotides: 5. There are 15 residues in the CDR3. CDR3 protein: CASSPGTGGSQPQHF. The CDR3 DNA sequence: TGTGCCAGCAGCCCCGGGACAGGGGGCAGTCAGCCCCAGCATTTT.

About this clone itself: Other nucleotide sequences in the sample specify the same CDR3. The chain carries TRBV11-3 and TRBJ2-3; TRBD1 is a possible D gene (5 bases). Germline values: CDR1 SGHNT, CDR2 YENEEA. This CDR3 is built from 14 residues. The V gene lost 0 bases and the J gene lost 6 bases, with 10 bases spanning the gap. The DNA for the CDR3 is TGTGCCAGCAGCTTAGATGGGGCAGGTGATACGCAGTATTTT. Amino acid sequence: CASSLDGAGDTQYF.

CDR3 in DNA: TGCGCCAGCAGCTTCGGACTGTCCTACGAGCAGTACTTC. Its protein product is CASSFGLSYEQYF. This rearrangement joins TRBV5-1 to TRBJ2-7, with a possible D match to TRBD2 (5 bases). Trimming removed 2 bases from V and 1 base from J, with 7 bases in between. CDR3 length equals 13 residues. Germline CDR1 reads SGHRS; CDR2 reads YFSETQ.

This clone was seen a few times. The chain links TRBV21-1 to TRBJ2-3; the table calls TRBD2, which could not be checked here. TRBV21-1 is annotated as a pseudogene. CDR3 length equals 14 residues. CDR3 nucleotides: TGTGCCAGCAGCCTGGCGAGAGGGTCAGATACGCAGTATTTT. Its protein is CASSLARGSDTQYF.

The chain recombines TRBV21-1 with TRBJ2-1; the table's TRBD2 call for D was not verified on the DNA. TRBV21-1 corresponds to a pseudogene. The CDR3 spans 19 residues. CDR3 nucleotides: TGTGCCAGCAGCAAACCCCCGGGACTAGCGGGAGGGACCTACAATGAGCAGTTCTTC. Translation gives CASSKPPGLAGGTYNEQFF.

In this sample, this clone turned up once. The chain uses TRBV2 and TRBJ2-1, with D uncertain. Between the trimmed V and J ends, which lost 8 bases and 4 bases, there was a span of 6 bases. CDR3 length: 11 amino acids. Germline loops: CDR1 SNHLY, CDR2 FYNNEI. The CDR3 DNA is TGTGCCAGCCGCGCTTACAATGAGCAGTTCTTC. Translating it yields CASRAYNEQFF.

The chain links TRBV29-1 to TRBJ1-3; no clear D gene. This CDR3 is built from 11 residues. Germline CDR1 reads SQVTM; CDR2 reads ANQGSEA. Trimming removed 6 bases from V and 2 bases from J, with 5 bases in between. In DNA form, the CDR3 reads TGCAGCGTGGTTACTGGAAACACCATATATTTT. Amino acid sequence: CSVVTGNTIYF.

The J gene is TRBJ2-2, the V gene TRBV13; D is tentatively TRBD1 or TRBD2 (6 bases each). CDR3 length equals 18 residues. CDR1 and CDR2 (germline): PRHDT, FYEKMQ (reference sequence). Trimming left V 3 bases short and J 2 bases short, with 19 bases between. The CDR3 protein is CASSFLDRLEGNTGELFF. The DNA for the CDR3 is TGTGCCAGCAGCTTCCTCGACAGGCTGGAGGGCAACACCGGGGAGCTGTTTTTT.

The chain combines TRBV10-2 with TRBJ2-1; 10 positions agree with TRBD2. The V and J ends lost 6 bases and 4 bases, in that order; junction bases with no gene match: 3. Germline V gives CDR1 WSHSY, CDR2 SAAADI. The CDR3 covers 14 residues. As DNA, the CDR3 is TGCGCCAGCAGGGGGACTAGCGAATACAATGAGCAGTTCTTC. Protein product: CASRGTSEYNEQFF.

This clone has a single count. This sequence joins TRBV7-2 and TRBJ1-2, with 7 positions matching TRBD1. The CDR3 has 15 residues. Germline values: CDR1 SGHTA, CDR2 FQGNSA. V gave up 6 bases and J gave up 3 bases; unmatched junction bases: 10. CDR3 DNA sequence: TGTGCCAGCAGGTTGACAGGGTACGGAGACTATGGCTACACCTTC. It encodes CASRLTGYGDYGYTF.